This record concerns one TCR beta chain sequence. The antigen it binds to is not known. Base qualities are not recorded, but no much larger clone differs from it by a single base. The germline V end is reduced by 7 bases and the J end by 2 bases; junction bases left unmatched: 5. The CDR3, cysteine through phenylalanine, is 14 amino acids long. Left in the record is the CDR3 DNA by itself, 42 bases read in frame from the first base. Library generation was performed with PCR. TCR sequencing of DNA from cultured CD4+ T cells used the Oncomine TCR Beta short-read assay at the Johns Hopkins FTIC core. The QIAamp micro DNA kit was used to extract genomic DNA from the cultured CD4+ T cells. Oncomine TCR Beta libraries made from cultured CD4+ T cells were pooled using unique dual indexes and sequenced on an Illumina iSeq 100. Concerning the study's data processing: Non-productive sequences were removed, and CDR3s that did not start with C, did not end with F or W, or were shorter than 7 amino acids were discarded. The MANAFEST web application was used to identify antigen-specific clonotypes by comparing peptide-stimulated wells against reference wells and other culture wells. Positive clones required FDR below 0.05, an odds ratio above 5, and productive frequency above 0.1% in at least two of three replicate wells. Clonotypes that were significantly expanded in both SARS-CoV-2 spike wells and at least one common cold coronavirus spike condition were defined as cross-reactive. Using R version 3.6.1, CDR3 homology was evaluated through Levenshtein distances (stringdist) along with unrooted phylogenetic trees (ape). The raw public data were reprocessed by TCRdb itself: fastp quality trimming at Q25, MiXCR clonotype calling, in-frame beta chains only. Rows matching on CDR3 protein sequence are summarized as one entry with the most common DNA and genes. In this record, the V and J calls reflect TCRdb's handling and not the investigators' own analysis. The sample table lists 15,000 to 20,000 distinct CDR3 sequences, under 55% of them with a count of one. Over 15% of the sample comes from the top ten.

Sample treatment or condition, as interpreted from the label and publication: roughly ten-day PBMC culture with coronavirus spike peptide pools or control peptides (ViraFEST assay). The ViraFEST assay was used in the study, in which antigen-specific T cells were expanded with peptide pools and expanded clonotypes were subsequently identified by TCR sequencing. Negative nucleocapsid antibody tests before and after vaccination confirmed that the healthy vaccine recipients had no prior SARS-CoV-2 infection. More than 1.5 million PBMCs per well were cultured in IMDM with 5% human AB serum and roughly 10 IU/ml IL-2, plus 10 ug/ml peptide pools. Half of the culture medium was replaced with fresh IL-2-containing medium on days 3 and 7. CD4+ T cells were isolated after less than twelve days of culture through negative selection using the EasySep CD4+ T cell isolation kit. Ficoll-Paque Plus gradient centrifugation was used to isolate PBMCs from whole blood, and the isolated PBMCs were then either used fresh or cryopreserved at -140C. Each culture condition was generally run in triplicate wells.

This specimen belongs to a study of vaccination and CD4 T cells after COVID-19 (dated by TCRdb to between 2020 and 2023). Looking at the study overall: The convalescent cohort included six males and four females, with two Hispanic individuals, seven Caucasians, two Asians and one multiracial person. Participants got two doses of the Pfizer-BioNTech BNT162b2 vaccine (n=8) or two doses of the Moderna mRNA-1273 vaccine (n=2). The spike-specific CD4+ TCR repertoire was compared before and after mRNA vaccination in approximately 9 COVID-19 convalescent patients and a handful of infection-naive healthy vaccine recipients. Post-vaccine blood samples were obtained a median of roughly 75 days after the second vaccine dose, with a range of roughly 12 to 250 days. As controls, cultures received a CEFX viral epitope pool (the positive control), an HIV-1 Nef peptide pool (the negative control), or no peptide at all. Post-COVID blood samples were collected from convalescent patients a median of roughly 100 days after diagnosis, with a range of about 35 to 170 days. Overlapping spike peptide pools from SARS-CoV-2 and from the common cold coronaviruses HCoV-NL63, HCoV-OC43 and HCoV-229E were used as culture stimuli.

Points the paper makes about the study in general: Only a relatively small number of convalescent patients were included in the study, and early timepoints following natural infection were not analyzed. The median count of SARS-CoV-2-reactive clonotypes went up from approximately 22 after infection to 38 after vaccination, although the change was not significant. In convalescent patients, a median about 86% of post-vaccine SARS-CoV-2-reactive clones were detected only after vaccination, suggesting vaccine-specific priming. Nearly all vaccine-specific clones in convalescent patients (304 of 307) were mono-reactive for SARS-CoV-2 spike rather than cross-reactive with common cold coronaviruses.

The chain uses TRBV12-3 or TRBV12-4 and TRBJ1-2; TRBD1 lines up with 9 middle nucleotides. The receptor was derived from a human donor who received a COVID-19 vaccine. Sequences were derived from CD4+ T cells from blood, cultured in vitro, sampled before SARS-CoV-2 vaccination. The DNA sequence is TGTGCCAGCACCGAGACAGGGGGGAACTATGGCTACACCTTC. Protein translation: CASTETGGNYGYTF.